Listed below are T cell receptor beta chains from one sample, sequenced in a study of glioma-infiltrating T cells after dendritic cell vaccination. Libraries were prepared by immunoSEQ multiplex PCR; TCRdb keeps only in-frame clonotypes and omits some of them. The sample comprises approximately 50,000 clones, about nine tenths of which are singletons, and 5.3% rests with the top ten. This specimen consisted of blood, obtained after dendritic cell vaccination. The receptors here all came from a human donor with glioblastoma. Both conserved end residues are trimmed from each CDR3.

ATSSRGDTEAF	TRBJ1-1	TRBV15
ASRRTATGNTEAF	TRBJ1-1	TRBV6-1
ATSTRGLPNTEAF	TRBJ1-1	TRBV15
ASSLPMGGATDTQY	TRBJ2-3	TRBV4-1
ASNRLAGVSSYNEQF	TRBJ2-1	TRBV27
ATSRSSSKNIQY	TRBJ2-4	TRBV15
ASSLLGRQGYT	TRBJ1-2	TRBV28
ASSPKTGLNTEAF	TRBJ1-1	TRBV18
ASSPTGLSGNTIY	TRBJ1-3	TRBV6-5
ASSVGLGQGSNEQF	TRBJ2-1	TRBV9
ASSLGGMGGSF	TRBJ1-1	TRBV27
ATFGGSNQPQH	TRBJ1-5	TRBV28
ASSEGNVGSGVLF	TRBJ1-4	TRBV2
ASSTGQGINQPQH	TRBJ1-5	TRBV6-6
ASSLAFSGGGLLHGYT	TRBJ1-2	TRBV5-6
ASSPPGQGVQPQH	TRBJ1-5	TRBV28
ASTLGLAGSTDTQY	TRBJ2-3	TRBV5-8
ASSQHTGVSGNTIY	TRBJ1-3	TRBV4-1
ASRGTRGWGLVAF	TRBJ1-1	TRBV6-1
ASRGTAKYGYT	TRBJ1-2	TRBV6-5
ASSLRTGGNTEAF	TRBJ1-1	TRBV27
ASSEPPLYEQY	TRBJ2-7	TRBV6-1
ASSYWTGKDYEQY	TRBJ2-7	TRBV5-1
ASMRGSQETQY	TRBJ2-5	TRBV5-1
AWSDYRRDRSPLH	TRBJ1-6	TRBV30
ASSLAPSPNEQF	TRBJ2-1	TRBV5-1
ASMGLAAEQF	TRBJ2-1	TRBV5-1
ASSSSGTLYEQY	TRBJ2-7	TRBV28
ASSPGTSQETQY	TRBJ2-5	TRBV4-2
AIIGGTGGFRGAF	TRBJ1-1	TRBV10-3
AVGTSGSRTDTQY	TRBJ2-3	TRBV10-3
ASSPPTVLAKNIQY	TRBJ2-4	TRBV13